The clone carrying this T cell receptor (beta chain) appeared a single time. Antigen specificity is unknown. This sample was included in a study of blood T cells in healthy people across ages. The study's findings and limits: No conclusive comparison of naive versus antigen-experienced cells was possible with unsorted PBMCs.

A sample-barcoded 5' primer and a J-beta primer mix were used in a second PCR of roughly 7 to 12 cycles. MiXCR was run by TCRdb on the 5' RACE reads, yielding one entry per CDR3 protein. The data contain about 580,000 distinct CDR3 sequences, roughly 48% of them singletons. The V and J ends lost 6 bases and 5 bases respectively, with 13 bases between them. The CDR3 contains 13 residues. The germline CDR1 and CDR2 sequences are ENHRY and SYGVKD. This TCR was recovered from an older man in good health. What was sequenced was blood. This chain joins TRBV10-3 and TRBJ2-5; tentative D call: TRBD1 (6 bases). DNA for the CDR3: TGTGCCATCAGGCCTTCTAGGGGGGAGACCCAGTACTTC. Its translation is CAIRPSRGETQYF.